This T cell receptor beta chain was sequenced in a study of molecular identifiers for immune sequencing clone quantification. Germline V lookup: CDR1 MGHRA, CDR2 YSYEKL. There are 16 residues in the CDR3. Trimming at V came to 4 bases and at J to 1 base, leaving 6 bases not matched to a gene. Bulk TCR library preparation followed previously described methods with listed TCR primers. TCRdb processed the PCR reads anew with MiXCR; each CDR3 protein has one entry. Among approximately 60,000 distinct CDR3 sequences listed, about 19% were seen once. This clonotype was recorded at least ten times. Sequencing was done on a sample of naive CD8+ T cells from blood, with Jurkat cell RNA spiked in. Subset in this sample: FACS-sorted CD8+CD4-CCR7+CD45RA+ naive T cells. The receptor was derived from a human donor in good health. Some libraries in this study had Jurkat cell RNA spiked in. The V gene is TRBV4-1, the J gene TRBJ2-3; TRBD2 matches 9 bases. Written as DNA, the CDR3 is TGCGCCAGCAGCCCACCAGCGGGAGGTGGCACAGATACGCAGTATTTT. Translated: CASSPPAGGGTDTQYF.